These T cell receptor beta chains were read from a single sample in a study of CD8+ T cells in alopecia areata. Using immunoSEQ multiplex PCR, the repertoire was profiled, and TCRdb retains in-frame clones only, with some absent. The sample has over 150,000 clones; 50% to 60% are singletons. The sample was CD4+ T cells sorted from blood, taken at week 4, from a patient treated with tofacitinib. The receptor source for this set is a human donor with alopecia areata. The CDR3 runs from the conserved cysteine through the conserved F or W. A D gene is named only where the DNA matches it firmly. The size entry is marked missing in some rows and otherwise reads once, few, many or a size class.

NA	TRBV6-5	NA	TRBJ1-1	TGTGCCAGCAGTTACCTTGCCATGAACACTGAAGCTTTCTTT	CASSYLAMNTEAFF
NA	TRBV5-5	NA	TRBJ1-1	TGTGCCAGCAGCTTGGTGTCCGGGGAAGGCACTGAAGCTTTCTTT	CASSLVSGEGTEAFF
NA	TRBV7-6	TRBD1	TRBJ1-4	TGTGCCAGCACCGTACAGGGGGCTCGGGAAAAACTGTTTTTT	CASTVQGAREKLFF
NA	TRBV4-2	NA	TRBJ2-7	TGTGCCAGCAGCCACACAGGGACCGCCTACGAGCAGTACTTC	CASSHTGTAYEQYF
NA	TRBV6-5	NA	TRBJ1-1	TGTGCCAGCAGCAATCAGGTCTGGAACACTGAAGCTTTCTTT	CASSNQVWNTEAFF
NA	TRBV30	NA	TRBJ2-5	TGTGCCTGGAGTCGGCTAGCTAGGCTTCAAGAGACCCAGTACTTC	CAWSRLARLQETQYF
NA	TRBV5-1	TRBD1	TRBJ1-6	TGCGCCAGCAGCTCGACAGGGGTAACCGGATATAATTCACCCCTCCACTTT	CASSSTGVTGYNSPLHF
NA	TRBV2	NA	TRBJ2-7	TGTGCCAGCAGTGATTTGTCTGGTTCCGAGCAGTACTTC	CASSDLSGSEQYF
few	TRBV28	NA	TRBJ1-5	TGTGCCAGCAGTTCCGTCGACAGAGACAATCAGCCCCAGCATTTT	CASSSVDRDNQPQHF
NA	TRBV29-1	NA	TRBJ1-4	TGCAGCGTCTCACAGGTGCTCAATGAAAAACTGTTTTTT	CSVSQVLNEKLFF
few	TRBV7-2	NA	TRBJ1-3	TGTGCCAGCACCCTTCGAAACACCATATATTTT	CASTLRNTIYF
NA	TRBV19	NA	TRBJ2-1	TGTGCCAGTAGTATGTATCATGAGCAGTTCTTC	CASSMYHEQFF
NA	TRBV27	NA	TRBJ2-5	TGTGCCAGCAGTTTTGGAATGTTGGAGGGGACCCAGTACTTC	CASSFGMLEGTQYF
once	TRBV30	NA	TRBJ1-2	TGTGCCTGGAGAACAGCAAGCTATGGCTACACCTTC	CAWRTASYGYTF
NA	TRBV29-1	TRBD1	TRBJ1-1	TGCAGCGCAACCGGGACAGGGATGAACACTGAAGCTTTCTTT	CSATGTGMNTEAFF
few	TRBV19	NA	TRBJ1-1	TGTGCCAGTAGTATAGTTCGGCGGACTGAAGCTTTCTTT	CASSIVRRTEAFF
NA	TRBV5-1	TRBD1	TRBJ1-1	TGCGCCAGCAGTCTTGGACAGGATTATGAAGCTTTCTTT	CASSLGQDYEAFF
NA	TRBV29-1	TRBD1	TRBJ1-5	TGCAGCGCCTGGACAGGGGGCAATCAGCCCCAGCATTTT	CSAWTGGNQPQHF
NA	TRBV6-5	TRBD1	TRBJ2-3	TGTGCCAGCTGCGACAGGGGTGGCACAGATACGCAGTATTTT	CASCDRGGTDTQYF
once	TRBV29-1	NA	TRBJ2-1	TGCAGCGTTGAAAGGACGTACAATGAGCAGTTCTTC	CSVERTYNEQFF
NA	TRBV6-5	NA	TRBJ1-2	TGTGCCAGCAGCCAAACACGAAACTATGGCTACACCTTC	CASSQTRNYGYTF
NA	TRBV7-9	NA	TRBJ1-2	TGTGCCAGCAGCTTAGGTGGTCGGGGCCACTACACCTTC	CASSLGGRGHYTF
NA	TRBV7-2	NA	TRBJ2-7	TGTGCCAGCAGCTTAGCGGCGGGGGCCCCCTACGAGCAGTACTTC	CASSLAAGAPYEQYF
few	TRBV7-9	TRBD2	TRBJ2-7	TGTGCCAGCAGCTCGGGGGGGCACTCCTACGAGCAGTACTTC	CASSSGGHSYEQYF
NA	TRBV29-1	TRBD1	TRBJ1-1	TGCAGCGCCAGACAGGGTCTGAACACTGAAGCTTTCTTT	CSARQGLNTEAFF
NA	TRBV7-9	NA	TRBJ1-1	TGTGCCAGCAGCTTATCAGGGAACACTGAAGCTTTCTTT	CASSLSGNTEAFF
NA	TRBV27	TRBD1	TRBJ2-2	TGTGCCAGCAGTACCCGGGGCAGGGGGCAAAGCGGGGAGCTGTTTTTT	CASSTRGRGQSGELFF
NA	TRBV19	TRBD1	TRBJ1-2	TGTGCCAGTAGGCTTCCGGGACAGAACTATGGCTACACCTTC	CASRLPGQNYGYTF
NA	TRBV20-1	NA	TRBJ2-7	TGCAGTGCTACGGACTACGAGCAGTACTTC	CSATDYEQYF
NA	TRBV2	TRBD1	TRBJ1-2	TGTGCCAGCGTCCCACAGGGGGCGAGCGGCTACACCTTC	CASVPQGASGYTF
NA	TRBV2	NA	TRBJ1-2	TGTGCCAGCAGTGAACGGGTTGTGGGGCGCTCTGACGGCTACACCTTC	CASSERVVGRSDGYTF
NA	TRBV29-1	NA	TRBJ1-1	TGCAGCGTTGACAGGCGGAACACTGAAGCTTTCTTT	CSVDRRNTEAFF
NA	TRBV4-1	TRBD1	TRBJ1-2	TGCGCCAGCAGCCAGTCGCCGGGACAGGGAGCCTATGGCTACACCTTC	CASSQSPGQGAYGYTF
NA	TRBV29-1	TRBD1	TRBJ1-1	TGCAGCGTCGTACAGGGGTACACTGAAGCTTTCTTT	CSVVQGYTEAFF
NA	TRBV4-2	TRBD1	TRBJ2-5	TGTGCCAGCAGCGGACAGGGTCAAGAGACCCAGTACTTC	CASSGQGQETQYF
NA	TRBV9	TRBD1	TRBJ2-3	TGTGCCAGCTCTCGACAGGGACGGAGCACAGATACGCAGTATTTT	CASSRQGRSTDTQYF
NA	TRBV29-1	TRBD1	TRBJ1-1	TGCAGCGTGGGTACGGGGACAGGGGCGGTAGGAACTACTGAAGCTTTCTTT	CSVGTGTGAVGTTEAFF
many	TRBV4-3	NA	TRBJ1-5	TGCGCCAGCAGCCAAGAACCCAGCAATCAGCCCCAGCATTTT	CASSQEPSNQPQHF
few	TRBV5-1	NA	TRBJ2-5	TGCGCCAGCAGCAGCGACGTGTTGGAGACCCAGTACTTC	CASSSDVLETQYF
once	TRBV28	TRBD2	TRBJ2-5	TGTGCCAGCAGGCCTTCCGGCGGGGGGGACCAAGAGACCCAGTACTTC	CASRPSGGGDQETQYF
NA	TRBV29-1	TRBD1	TRBJ1-6	TGCAGCGTTAAAGGACAGGGCGATAATTCACCCCTCCACTTT	CSVKGQGDNSPLHF
NA	TRBV7-9	NA	TRBJ1-4	TGTGCCAGCAGCTTGTACAGCGTTGACAATGAAAAACTGTTTTTT	CASSLYSVDNEKLFF
NA	TRBV6-5	NA	TRBJ2-7	TGTGCCAGCAGTCGGGGGACATCTACTTACGAGCAGTACTTC	CASSRGTSTYEQYF
NA	TRBV29-1	NA	TRBJ2-7	TGCAGCGTTGAAGGGGCGACCGGTTACGAGCAGTACTTC	CSVEGATGYEQYF
few	TRBV19	NA	TRBJ1-5	TGTGCCAGTAGTATAGGCCAAGGGCTTCAGCCCCAGCATTTT	CASSIGQGLQPQHF
NA	TRBV21-1	NA	TRBJ1-2	TGTGCCAGCAGCATTACAGGGGGATGTAACTATGGCTACACCTTC	CASSITGGCNYGYTF
NA	TRBV18	TRBD1	TRBJ2-6	TGTGCCAGCTCACTACGACAGGGGGAGAGCTCTGGGGCCAACGTCCTGACTTTC	CASSLRQGESSGANVLTF
NA	TRBV29-1	NA	TRBJ2-3	TGCAGCGCAAAGGACTATAGAACACTAGATACGCAGTATTTT	CSAKDYRTLDTQYF
few	TRBV15	NA	TRBJ1-5	TGTGCCACCAGCAGAGGAGGGACCCATCGGCCCCAGCATTTT	CATSRGGTHRPQHF
once	TRBV5-1	NA	TRBJ2-7	TGCGCCAGCAGCTTGACCCACCAAAGCGAGCAGTACTTC	CASSLTHQSEQYF
few	TRBV5-1	TRBD2	TRBJ2-1	TGCGCCAGCAGCTCCTCCCCCAGCGGGGGCTACAATGAGCAGTTCTTC	CASSSSPSGGYNEQFF
NA	TRBV2	TRBD2	TRBJ2-5	TGTGCCAGCAAGGCTAGCGGCCAAGAGACCCAGTACTTC	CASKASGQETQYF
NA	TRBV30	NA	TRBJ1-2	TGTGCCTGGAGTGTACTCGGCGGTAACTATGGCTACACCTTC	CAWSVLGGNYGYTF
NA	TRBV5-1	TRBD2	TRBJ2-6	TGCGCCAGCAGAGCGGGGTCCGGGGCCAACGTCCTGACTTTC	CASRAGSGANVLTF
NA	TRBV30	TRBD2	TRBJ2-1	TGTGCCTGGAGTGAGGGGACTACCTACAATGAGCAGTTCTTC	CAWSEGTTYNEQFF